This T cell receptor beta chain derives from a study of glioma-infiltrating T cells after dendritic cell vaccination (TCRdb year 2016). Concerning the study at large: The cohort included roughly 15 glioblastoma patients drawn from Phase I and II dendritic cell vaccination trials, of whom 9 were newly diagnosed and 6 had recurrent disease. Each patient got three intradermal injections of the dendritic cell vaccine, spaced at biweekly intervals, in the arm below the axilla. TCR sequencing metrics, including TIL content and tumor-blood repertoire overlap, were correlated with survival after dendritic cell vaccination. In glioblastoma patients vaccinated with dendritic cells, deep sequencing of TCR beta CDR3 regions served to measure tumor-infiltrating lymphocyte content and to compare repertoires between tumor and blood. The vaccine was prepared from monocyte-derived dendritic cells that were cultured for seven days with IL-4 and GM-CSF and then pulsed overnight with autologous tumor lysate. Between 2003 and 2012, patients were given autologous tumor lysate-pulsed dendritic cell vaccination.

The immunoSEQ assay amplified TCRB CDR3 regions from approximately 2 micrograms of genomic DNA, or from all available DNA when less than that amount was available. For multiplex PCR, 60 forward primers for TCR V beta segments and 13 reverse primers for J beta segments were used. To estimate the number of reads per starting template, synthetic control templates were added to each sample at limiting dilution. The Illumina HiSeq System generated sequencing reads of 87 bp. Under the source paper's analysis protocol: PCR and sequencing errors were removed by a nearest neighbor algorithm that merged closely related sequences. TCR overlap was defined as the percentage of unique tumor TCR beta sequences that were also found in the peripheral blood of the same patient. Held by TCRdb, this immuneACCESS table contains in-frame sequences only and omits some clones. Under half of the omission traces to an unresolved V gene where checked; the cause of the rest is unknown. The V and J calls and clone size were taken over from that table, and D and trimming were inferred from the DNA. Here the sample has more than 85,000 clones; approximately 87% occur a single time. Together, the top ten hold roughly 2.9% of the sample.

Selection of patients required sufficient residual fresh-frozen tumor tissue and over two years of available survival data. Molecular status otherwise varied across the glioblastoma patients, but none of them carried an isocitrate dehydrogenase mutation. PBMC were collected before vaccination, two weeks after the third vaccination, and at tumor progression when it occurred. The Qiagen DNeasy Blood extraction Kit was used for extraction of genomic DNA. As regards this clone: Its target antigen remains unknown. Base-call qualities are not available, and no considerably larger clone is one nucleotide away.

V lost 4 bases and J lost 2 bases; the stretch between them is 18 bases long. The CDR3 runs 17 residues from the cysteine to the phenylalanine. Only the CDR3 portion is preserved as DNA: 51 bases, with reading frame beginning at the first base. CDR1 and CDR2 are read off the germline V gene (reference sequence) as MNHEY and SMNVEV. Study-wide conclusions, independent of this receptor: Longer time to progression and overall survival after dendritic cell vaccination were predicted by higher estimated pretreatment TIL content. The response model built on TCR overlap across three groups was characterized as speculative, with prospective validation still needed. The cohort was small and heterogeneous, only a few patients had full blood and tumor sets, and even fewer had initial-recurrent tumor pairs. No direct relationship between TCR clonality and survival was found, suggesting that a diverse polyclonal response may matter.

This sample comprised blood, obtained before dendritic cell vaccination. The receptor was derived from a human donor with glioblastoma. The chain employs TRBV27 and TRBJ2-1, with the D gene call left open. This receptor has the CDR3 CASSYLLRGPAYNEQFF. The nucleotides read TGTGCCAGCAGTTACCTCCTAAGAGGCCCGGCCTACAATGAGCAGTTCTTC.